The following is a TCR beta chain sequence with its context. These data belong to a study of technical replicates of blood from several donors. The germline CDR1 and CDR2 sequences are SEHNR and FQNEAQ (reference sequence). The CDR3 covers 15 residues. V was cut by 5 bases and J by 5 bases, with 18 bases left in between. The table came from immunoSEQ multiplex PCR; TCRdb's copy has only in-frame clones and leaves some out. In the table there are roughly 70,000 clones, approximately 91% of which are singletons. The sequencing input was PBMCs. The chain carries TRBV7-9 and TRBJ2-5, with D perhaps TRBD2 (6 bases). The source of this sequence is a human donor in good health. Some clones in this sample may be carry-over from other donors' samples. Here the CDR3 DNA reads TGTGCCAGCAGCATCCACGGCGGAGGGATGGAGACCCAGTACTTC. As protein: CASSIHGGGMETQYF. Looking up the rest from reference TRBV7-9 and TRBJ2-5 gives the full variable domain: DTGVSQNPRHKITKRGQNVTFRCDPISEHNRLYWYRQTLGQGPEFLTYFQNEAQLEKSRLLSDRFSAERPKGSFSTLEIQRTEQGDSAMYLCASSIHGGGMETQYFGPGTRLLVL.